This TCR beta chain is drawn from a study of vaccination and CD4 T cells after COVID-19. Study-wide findings and caveats: In convalescent patients, 304 of 307 vaccine-specific clones were mono-reactive for SARS-CoV-2 spike.

TCRdb used MiXCR to reprocess the PCR reads, holding one entry per CDR3 protein. The table includes 20,000 or so distinct CDR3 sequences, over 45% detected once. With 5 bases removed from V and 5 bases from J, the gap between germline ends came to 14 bases. CDR3 length: 13 residues. Germline CDR1 DFQATT, CDR2 SNEGSKA (reference sequence). Remarks on this clonotype: What it recognizes is unknown.

This clonotype originated in a human donor who had recovered from COVID-19. This sample comprised CD4+ T cells from blood, obtained after SARS-CoV-2 vaccination. The rearrangement uses TRBV20-1 and TRBJ2-3; D remains ambiguous. CDR3 bases: TGCAGTGCTGAGGAATTGTCACGAGATACGCAGTATTTT. Encoded protein: CSAEELSRDTQYF.